The T cell receptor (beta chain) described here comes from a study of blood T cell repertoires in COVID-19. Sequencing was performed with immunoSEQ multiplex PCR; in TCRdb, only in-frame clones are kept and a portion is missing. Among about 90,000 clones listed, approximately 90% were seen once. Germline loops: CDR1 SGHRS, CDR2 YFSETQ. V was trimmed by 0 bases and J by 3 bases, leaving 12 bases between them. There are 15 residues in the CDR3. The sequenced sample was peripheral blood. V usage is TRBV5-1 and J usage is TRBJ1-1; D may be TRBD1 (5 bases). The receptor's source is a human donor with active COVID-19. The donor label of this sample is uncertain. CDR3 bases: TGCGCCAGCAGCTTGGGGGGCAGGGATGACACTGAAGCTTTCTTT. Its translation is CASSLGGRDDTEAFF.